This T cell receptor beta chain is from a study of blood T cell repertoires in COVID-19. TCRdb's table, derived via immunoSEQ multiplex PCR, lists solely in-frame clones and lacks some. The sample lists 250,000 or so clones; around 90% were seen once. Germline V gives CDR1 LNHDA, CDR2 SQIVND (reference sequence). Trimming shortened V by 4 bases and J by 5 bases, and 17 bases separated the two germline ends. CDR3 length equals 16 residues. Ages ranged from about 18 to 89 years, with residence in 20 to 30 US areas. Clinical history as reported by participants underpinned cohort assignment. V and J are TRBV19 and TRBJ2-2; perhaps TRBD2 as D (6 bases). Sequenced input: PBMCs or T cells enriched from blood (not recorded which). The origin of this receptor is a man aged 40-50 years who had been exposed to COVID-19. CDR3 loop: CASSTYRDFITGELFF. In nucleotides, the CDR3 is TGTGCCAGTAGTACGTACCGGGACTTCATAACCGGGGAGCTGTTTTTT.